This T cell receptor beta chain was observed in a study of vaccination and CD4 T cells after COVID-19. About this clonotype: Its antigen remains unknown.

The CDR3 extends over 12 amino acids. Germline-derived CDR1 and CDR2 are DFQATT and SNEGSKA (reference sequence). V lost 6 bases and J 5 bases, leaving 13 bases between the germline ends. Time point described: late sampling 161 to 241 days after vaccination in a few convalescent patients. The sample's treatment: approximately nine-day PBMC culture with coronavirus spike peptide pools or control peptides (ViraFEST assay). The Oncomine TCR Beta short-read assay was what sequenced the DNA obtained from cultured CD4+ T cells. Genomic DNA extraction was carried out from cultured CD4+ T cells. TCRdb re-derived calls from the PCR reads in MiXCR, one entry per CDR3 protein. Of some 21,000 distinct CDR3 sequences detected, 43% appear once; the ten largest clones hold under 6.5%.

This TCR was recovered from a human donor who had recovered from COVID-19. The chain has TRBV20-1 and TRBJ2-5, with D perhaps TRBD1 (6 bases). The sequences come from CD4+ T cells from blood, cultured in vitro, collected about 7 months after SARS-CoV-2 vaccination. CDR3 region: CSAPLQGETQYF. The CDR3 DNA follows: TGCAGTGCACCGCTGCAGGGGGAGACCCAGTACTTC.